The 17 T cell receptor beta chains below come from one sample, sequenced in a study of T cell responses to AZD1222 COVID-19 vaccine (TCRdb year 2021). Libraries came from the immunoSEQ multiplex PCR assay. The table was pulled from immuneACCESS by TCRdb, which kept in-frame rearrangements only. Such tables lose some clones; where checked, under half of the loss comes from unresolved V genes, and the rest has no known cause. Present in this sample are 110,000 or so clones, 88% of which were seen just once. The top ten clonotypes cover roughly 6.7% of the sample. This sample's time point label indicates: about 28 days (+/-7) after the second vaccine dose. The source material was peripheral blood, sampled 28 days after the second AZD1222 dose. These receptor sequences come from an adult who received the AZD1222 COVID-19 vaccine.

This clone was observed a handful of times. This chain connects TRBV28 to TRBJ1-2; possible D gene TRBD1, 5 bases. The germline V gene has CDR1 MDHEN and CDR2 SYDVKM. V dropped 7 bases and J dropped 8 bases, with 17 bases sitting between them. The CDR3 is 13 amino acids. DNA of the CDR3: TGTGCCAGCAACTTGGAATGGGGCCTAGGCTACACCTTC. Its translation is CASNLEWGLGYTF.

The chain uses TRBV5-1 and TRBJ1-1; D gene unclear. Germline CDR1 is SGHRS and CDR2 is YFSETQ. V was trimmed by 2 bases and J by 1 base, leaving 9 bases between them. CDR3 length: 14 amino acids. The CDR3 DNA follows: TGCGCCAGCAGCTTTGGGTCTACGAACACTGAAGCTTTCTTT. It encodes CASSFGSTNTEAFF.

V and J are TRBV6-5 and TRBJ1-2, with 9 bases aligning to TRBD1. This CDR3 spans 14 amino acids. In germline, CDR1 is MNHEY, CDR2 SVGAGI. Germline trimming cut 4 bases from V and 6 bases from J; bases unmatched to any gene: 6. The CDR3 loop is CASSSMGDRDGYTF. The CDR3 DNA reads as TGTGCCAGCAGTTCCATGGGGGACAGGGATGGCTACACCTTC.

This clone was recorded a few times. Other nucleotide sequences from this sample produce the same CDR3. This chain joins TRBV4-3 and TRBJ2-7; D possibly corresponds to TRBD1 (6 bases). V lost 3 bases, J lost 1 base, and 13 bases lay in between. The V gene's germline CDR1 is LGHNA and CDR2 YSLEER. The CDR3 consists of 15 residues. The DNA of the CDR3 is TGCGCCAGCAGCCAGCAAAGGACAGCGTCCTACGAGCAGTACTTC. Amino acid sequence: CASSQQRTASYEQYF.

This clone has just a few counts. The chain employs TRBV2 and TRBJ1-5; D ambiguous. Trimming removed 0 bases from V and 3 bases from J, with 9 bases in between. CDR1 SNHLY and CDR2 FYNNEI come from the germline V gene. The CDR3 totals 15 residues. CDR3 coding DNA: TGTGCCAGCAGTGAAGCTTCCCCTTACAATCAGCCCCAGCATTTT. As protein: CASSEASPYNQPQHF.

The chain employs TRBV14 and TRBJ2-7, with no clear D. The CDR3 covers 13 residues. The ends were cut back, 1 base at V and 6 bases at J, with 10 bases in the middle. Germline V gives CDR1 SGHDN, CDR2 FVKESK. The CDR3 sequence: CASSQVSLGEQYF. CDR3 DNA: TGTGCCAGCAGCCAAGTGTCCTTGGGCGAGCAGTACTTC.

This CDR3 reads CASSSVTSGGANEQFF. The CDR3 nucleotides are TGTGCCAGCAGCTCCGTGACTAGCGGGGGGGCGAATGAGCAGTTCTTC. This sequence joins TRBV5-4 and TRBJ2-1, with 14 positions matching TRBD2. Germline trimming cut 3 bases from V and 7 bases from J; bases unmatched to any gene: 6. This CDR3 comprises 16 residues. Germline CDR1 reads SGHNT; CDR2 reads YYREEE (reference sequence).

The V gene is TRBV7-9, the J gene TRBJ2-3; a possible D gene is TRBD1 (6 bases). Germline CDR1 is SEHNR and CDR2 is FQNEAQ (reference sequence). Trimming removed 3 bases at V and 0 bases at J, with 7 bases between. The CDR3 runs to 14 residues. CDR3 DNA sequence: TGTGCCAGCAGCTTCAGGGGTAGCACAGATACGCAGTATTTT. Translation gives CASSFRGSTDTQYF.

The chain uses TRBV11-2 and TRBJ1-1, with TRBD1 as a possible D gene (5 bases). Germline-derived CDR1 and CDR2 are SGHAT and FQNNGV. The V and J ends lost 7 bases and 5 bases respectively, with 14 bases between them. There are 13 residues in the CDR3. CDR3 DNA: TGTGCCAGCACCATTCAGGGAGATACTGAAGCTTTCTTT. It codes for CASTIQGDTEAFF.

This chain joins TRBV4-3 and TRBJ1-2; 9 bases agree with TRBD1. The germline V gene has CDR1 LGHNA and CDR2 YSLEER. Trimming at V came to 0 bases and at J to 2 bases, leaving 7 bases not matched to a gene. There are 17 residues in the CDR3. The CDR3 region is CASSQDLLGTGNYGYTF. The CDR3 DNA sequence: TGCGCCAGCAGCCAAGATCTATTGGGGACAGGGAACTATGGCTACACCTTC.

The V and J genes are TRBV15 and TRBJ2-1; D is tentatively TRBD1 or TRBD2 (5 bases each). The CDR3 loop spans 19 amino acids. Trimming left V 0 bases short and J 5 bases short, with 23 bases between. Germline lookup yields CDR1 LNHNV and CDR2 YYDKDF (reference sequence). The CDR3 DNA sequence: TGTGCCACCAGCAGAGACTACCTCCGGGGAGAGGGACGAAACAATGAGCAGTTCTTC. Translation gives CATSRDYLRGEGRNNEQFF.

This clone has only one observation. The genes are TRBV10-3 and TRBJ2-6; D is unresolved. This CDR3 region has 11 residues. CDR1 is ENHRY and CDR2 is SYGVKD in the germline V gene. V was clipped by 8 bases and J by 1 base, with 0 bases between them. In nucleotides, the CDR3 is TGTGCCATCTCTGGGGCCAACGTCCTGACTTTC. Protein: CAISGANVLTF.

J is TRBJ2-2 and V is TRBV5-1; weak D call: TRBD2 (6 bases). The CDR3 consists of 15 residues. Germline-derived CDR1 and CDR2 are SGHRS and YFSETQ. Trimming took 2 bases from V and 0 from J, leaving 8 bases between them. DNA of the CDR3: TGCGCCAGCAGCTTTTCGGGGGCGAACACCGGGGAGCTGTTTTTT. Amino acid sequence: CASSFSGANTGELFF.

V and J are TRBV3-1 (or the pseudogene TRBV3-2) and TRBJ1-2, with unresolved D. Germline CDR1 and CDR2: LGHDT and YNNKEL (reference sequence). CDR3 length: 14 amino acids. Trimming pared 0 bases from V and 5 bases from J, leaving 10 bases between. Written as DNA, the CDR3 is TGTGCCAGCAGCCAAGAAGGGTATGGATATGGCTACACCTTC. Translating it yields CASSQEGYGYGYTF.

The chain has TRBV5-1 and TRBJ2-1; D uncertain. Trimming removed 4 bases at V and 6 bases at J, with 8 bases between. This CDR3 is 12 amino acids long. The germline CDR1 and CDR2 sequences are SGHRS and YFSETQ. CDR3 region: CASSPGSNEQFF. DNA for the CDR3: TGCGCCAGCAGCCCCGGCAGCAATGAGCAGTTCTTC.

The chain uses TRBV15 and TRBJ2-4, with unresolved D. The CDR3 sequence is 16 residues long. V was shortened by 0 bases and J by 0 bases, with 9 bases between the two germline ends. Germline V gene lookup returns CDR1 LNHNV and CDR2 YYDKDF (reference sequence). The CDR3 DNA sequence: TGTGCCACCAGCAGAGATCTAAAGCTAGCCAAAAACATTCAGTACTTC. Protein product: CATSRDLKLAKNIQYF.

The chain links TRBV6-5 to TRBJ1-2; 7 nucleotides agree with TRBD1. The CDR3 consists of 15 residues. The V and J ends lost 6 bases and 4 bases, in that order; junction bases with no gene match: 11. Looked up from germline, CDR1 is MNHEY and CDR2 is SVGAGI. The CDR3, as DNA: TGTGCCAGCAGATCAGGGGGGGGCGATGCCTATGGCTACACCTTC. This sequence encodes CASRSGGGDAYGYTF.